This T cell receptor (beta chain) came from a study of CD8 T cells in ankylosing spondylitis. Overall study findings and caveats: It appeared that ankylosing spondylitis blood was characterized by a TCR beta motif of under ten highly homologous variants.

This CDR3 spans 14 amino acids. CDR1 and CDR2 (germline): MGHDK, SYGVNS. J gave up 3 bases and V 6 bases, and 8 bases lay outside the gene matches. TCRdb re-called the 5' RACE reads with MiXCR, one entry per CDR3 protein. The sample carries 470,000 or so distinct CDR3 sequences, more than 25% recorded once. For this clonotype: As yet, its antigen is unknown.

The chain combines TRBV25-1 with TRBJ2-7; 7 bases align to TRBD1. The specimen sequenced was blood, either unsorted or a sorted T cell fraction (not recorded which). The sequence came from a male donor with ankylosing spondylitis. The CDR3 nucleotides are TGTGCCAGCAGCCAGGGACAGAGCCTCTACGAGCAGTACTTC. Encoded protein: CASSQGQSLYEQYF.